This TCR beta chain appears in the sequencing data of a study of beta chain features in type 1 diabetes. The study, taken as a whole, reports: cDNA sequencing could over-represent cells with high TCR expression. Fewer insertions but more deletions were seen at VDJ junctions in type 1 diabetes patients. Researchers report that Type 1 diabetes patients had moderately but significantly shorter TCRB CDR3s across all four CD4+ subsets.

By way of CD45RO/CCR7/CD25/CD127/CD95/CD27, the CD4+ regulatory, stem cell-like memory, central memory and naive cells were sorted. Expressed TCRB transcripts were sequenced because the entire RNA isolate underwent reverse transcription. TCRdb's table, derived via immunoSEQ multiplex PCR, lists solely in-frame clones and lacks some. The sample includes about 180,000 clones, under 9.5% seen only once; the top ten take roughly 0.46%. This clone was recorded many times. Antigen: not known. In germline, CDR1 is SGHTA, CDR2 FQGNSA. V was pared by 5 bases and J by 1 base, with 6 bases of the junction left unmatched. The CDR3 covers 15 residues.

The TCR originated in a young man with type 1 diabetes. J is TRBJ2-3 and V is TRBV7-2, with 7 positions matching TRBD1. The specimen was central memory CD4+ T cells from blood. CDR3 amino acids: CASSRVGTGTDTQYF. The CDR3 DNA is TGTGCCAGCAGCCGTGTGGGGACAGGCACAGATACGCAGTATTTT. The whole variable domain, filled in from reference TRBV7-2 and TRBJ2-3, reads GAGVSQSPSNKVTEKGKDVELRCDPISGHTALYWYRQSLGQGLEFLIYFQGNSAPDKSGLPSDRFSAERTGGSVSTLTIQRTQQEDSAVYLCASSRVGTGTDTQYFGPGTRLTVL.